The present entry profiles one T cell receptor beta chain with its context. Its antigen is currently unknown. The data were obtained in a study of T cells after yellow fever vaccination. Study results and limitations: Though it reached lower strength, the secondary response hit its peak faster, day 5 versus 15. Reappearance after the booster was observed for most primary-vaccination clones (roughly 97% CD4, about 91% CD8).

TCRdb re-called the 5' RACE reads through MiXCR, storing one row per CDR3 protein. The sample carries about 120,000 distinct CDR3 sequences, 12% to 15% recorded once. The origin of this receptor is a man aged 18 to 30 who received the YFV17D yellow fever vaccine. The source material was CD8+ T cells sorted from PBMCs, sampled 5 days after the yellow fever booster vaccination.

Written as DNA, the CDR3 is TGCAGTGCCCCAGTAGCGGGGGCGGACACCGGGGAGCTGTTTTTT. Residues: CSAPVAGADTGELFF. This chain connects TRBV20-1 to TRBJ2-2, with 9 bases aligning to TRBD2. Trimming removed 6 bases from V and 3 bases from J; junction bases left unmatched: 8. This CDR3 has 15 amino acids. The V gene's germline CDR1 is DFQATT and CDR2 SNEGSKA (reference sequence).